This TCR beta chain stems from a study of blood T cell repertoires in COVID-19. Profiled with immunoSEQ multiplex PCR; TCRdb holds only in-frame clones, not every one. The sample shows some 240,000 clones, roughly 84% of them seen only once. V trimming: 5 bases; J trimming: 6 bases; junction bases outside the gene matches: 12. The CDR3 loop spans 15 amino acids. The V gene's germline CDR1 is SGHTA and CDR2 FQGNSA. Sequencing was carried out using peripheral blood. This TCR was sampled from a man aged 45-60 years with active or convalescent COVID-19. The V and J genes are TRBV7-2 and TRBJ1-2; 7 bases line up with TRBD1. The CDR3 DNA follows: TGTGCCAGCAGCCCCCGACAGGGAAGCCACCATGGCTACACCTTC. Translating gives CASSPRQGSHHGYTF. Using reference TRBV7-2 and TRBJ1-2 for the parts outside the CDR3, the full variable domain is GAGVSQSPSNKVTEKGKDVELRCDPISGHTALYWYRQSLGQGLEFLIYFQGNSAPDKSGLPSDRFSAERTGGSVSTLTIQRTQQEDSAVYLCASSPRQGSHHGYTFGSGTRLTVV.